What follows is one T cell receptor (beta chain) and its context. Antigen unknown. The source of the sample is a study of cytomegalovirus exposure and HLA in healthy donors. Study background: Clustering assigned 81% of the approximately 400 genotyped donors to the Caucasian-associated ancestry cluster.

At the time of sampling, donors were nominally healthy, though unrecorded immune exposures were likely. Researchers ran the PCR with 60 Vbeta and 13 Jbeta primers. Only in-frame clones appear in the TCRdb table, and some are missing; sequencing was by immunoSEQ multiplex PCR. The sample has about 96,000 clones; more than 65% are singletons. Germline lookup yields CDR1 SNHLY and CDR2 FYNNEI. V shed 5 bases, J shed 0 bases, and the junction held 21 bases outside the gene matches. The CDR3 contains 21 residues. Study-wide points: Most likely, a cluster of highly shared sequence variants arose as a sequencing artifact.

The chain combines TRBV2 with TRBJ2-7; 11 bases agree with TRBD2. The specimen was PBMCs. The origin of this receptor is a man in his thirties or forties in good health and CMV-seronegative. The CDR3: CASSTPGHQLAGGLRSYEQYF. The CDR3 nucleotides are TGTGCCAGCAGTACACCGGGACATCAGCTAGCGGGGGGCCTTCGCTCCTACGAGCAGTACTTC.